The 4 T cell receptor beta chains in this list originate from one sample, sequenced in a study of T cell responses to AZD1222 COVID-19 vaccine. Generated by immunoSEQ multiplex PCR, the TCRdb table keeps only in-frame clones and is missing some. Of 160,000 or so clones listed, 85% to 90% were seen once; the top ten hold about a tenth. The sample was peripheral blood, taken 28 days after the second AZD1222 dose. These TCRs come from an adult who received the AZD1222 COVID-19 vaccine.

The chain uses TRBV21-1 and TRBJ1-5; the table's D call of TRBD1 was not tested on the DNA. TRBV21-1 is a documented pseudogene. This CDR3 comprises 17 residues. The CDR3 bases are TGTGCCAGCAGCAAAGAGAGGGACAGATCTAGCAATCAGCCCCAGCATTTT. Translating gives CASSKERDRSSNQPQHF.

The CDR3 here is CASSQVRIGSPLHF. Written as DNA, the CDR3 is TGTGCCAGCAGCCAAGTCCGCATCGGTTCACCCCTCCACTTT. The chain has TRBV3-1 (or the pseudogene TRBV3-2) and TRBJ1-6; D is uncertain. The V gene's germline CDR1 is LGHDT and CDR2 YNNKEL (reference sequence). The CDR3 length is 14 residues. V gave up 1 base and J gave up 9 bases, with 10 bases separating them.

This clone was recorded a few times. CDR3 residues: CASSLDTLYGYTF. In DNA, the CDR3 is TGCGCCAGCAGCCTTGACACACTCTATGGCTACACCTTC. The V gene is TRBV4-3, the J gene TRBJ1-2; D is uncertain. Between the trimmed V and J ends, which lost 4 bases and 4 bases, there was a span of 10 bases. This CDR3 has 13 residues. Germline CDR1 reads LGHNA; CDR2 reads YSLEER.

The V and J genes are TRBV7-2 and TRBJ2-1, with TRBD1 as a possible D gene (5 bases). V was trimmed by 1 base and J by 10 bases, leaving 17 bases between them. Looked up from germline, CDR1 is SGHTA and CDR2 is FQGNSA. CDR3 length equals 15 residues. The CDR3, as DNA: TGTGCCAGCAGCTTAGAACAGGCAGGGTTCCCGGAGCAGTTCTTC. Translating it yields CASSLEQAGFPEQFF.